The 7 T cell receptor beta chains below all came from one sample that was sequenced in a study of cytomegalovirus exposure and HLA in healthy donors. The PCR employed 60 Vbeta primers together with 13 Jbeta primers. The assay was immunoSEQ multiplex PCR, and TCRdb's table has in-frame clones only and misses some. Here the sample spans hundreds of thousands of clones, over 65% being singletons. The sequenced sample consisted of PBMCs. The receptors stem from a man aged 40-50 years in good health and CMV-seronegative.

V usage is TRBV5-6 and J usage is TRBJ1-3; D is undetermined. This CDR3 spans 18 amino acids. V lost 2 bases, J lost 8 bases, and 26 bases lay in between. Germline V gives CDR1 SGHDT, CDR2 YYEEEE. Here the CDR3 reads CASSFRKVEGNPYDTIYF. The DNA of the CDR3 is TGTGCCAGCAGCTTCCGTAAAGTTGAGGGTAACCCATATGACACCATATATTTT.

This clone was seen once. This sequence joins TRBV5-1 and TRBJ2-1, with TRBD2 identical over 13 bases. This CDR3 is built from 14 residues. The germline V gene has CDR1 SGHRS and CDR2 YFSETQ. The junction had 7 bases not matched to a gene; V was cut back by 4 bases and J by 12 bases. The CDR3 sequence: CASSPGTSGTLQFF. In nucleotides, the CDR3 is TGCGCCAGCAGCCCCGGGACTAGCGGGACACTGCAGTTCTTC.

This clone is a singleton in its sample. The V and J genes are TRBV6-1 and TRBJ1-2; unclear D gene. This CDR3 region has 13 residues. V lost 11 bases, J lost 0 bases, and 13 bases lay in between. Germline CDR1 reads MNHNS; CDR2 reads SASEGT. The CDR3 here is CAGRPGANYGYTF. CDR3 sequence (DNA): TGTGCCGGGAGGCCAGGAGCTAACTATGGCTACACCTTC.

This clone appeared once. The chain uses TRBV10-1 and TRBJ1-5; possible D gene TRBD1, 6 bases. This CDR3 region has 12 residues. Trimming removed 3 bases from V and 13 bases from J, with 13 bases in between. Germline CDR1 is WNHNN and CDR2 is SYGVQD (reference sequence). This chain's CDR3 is CASSDQQGPQHF. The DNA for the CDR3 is TGCGCCAGCAGTGACCAACAGGGCCCACAGCATTTT.

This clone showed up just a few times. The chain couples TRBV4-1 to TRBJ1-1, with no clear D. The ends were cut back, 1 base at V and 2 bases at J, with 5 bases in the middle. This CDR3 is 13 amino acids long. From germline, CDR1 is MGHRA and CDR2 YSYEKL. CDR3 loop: CASSQGTNTEAFF. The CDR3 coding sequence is TGCGCCAGCAGCCAAGGCACTAACACTGAAGCTTTCTTT.

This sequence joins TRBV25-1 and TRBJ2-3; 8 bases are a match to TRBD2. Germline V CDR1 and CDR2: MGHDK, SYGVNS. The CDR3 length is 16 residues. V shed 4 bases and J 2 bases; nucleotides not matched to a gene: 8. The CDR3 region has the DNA TGTGCCAGCAGTGCCGGTAGCGGGATGAACACAGATACGCAGTATTTT. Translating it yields CASSAGSGMNTDTQYF.

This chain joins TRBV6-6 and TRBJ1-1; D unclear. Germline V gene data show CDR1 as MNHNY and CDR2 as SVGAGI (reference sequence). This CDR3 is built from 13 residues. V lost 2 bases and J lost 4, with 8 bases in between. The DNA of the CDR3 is TGTGCCAGCAGTTACCCCTCGAGCACTGAAGCTTTCTTT. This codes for CASSYPSSTEAFF.